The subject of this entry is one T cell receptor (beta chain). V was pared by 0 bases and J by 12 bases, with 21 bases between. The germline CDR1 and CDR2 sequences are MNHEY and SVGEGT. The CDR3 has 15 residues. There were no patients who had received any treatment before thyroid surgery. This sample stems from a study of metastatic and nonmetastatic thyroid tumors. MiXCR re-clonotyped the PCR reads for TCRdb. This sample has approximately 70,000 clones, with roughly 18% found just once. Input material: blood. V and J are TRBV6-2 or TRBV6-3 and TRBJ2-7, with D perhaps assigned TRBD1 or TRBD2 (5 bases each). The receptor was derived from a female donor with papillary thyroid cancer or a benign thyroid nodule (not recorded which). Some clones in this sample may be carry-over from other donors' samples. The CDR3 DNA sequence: TGTGCCAGCAGTTACTCGTCAGGGAGCTCCTACGAGGTGTACTTC. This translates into CASSYSSGSSYEVYF.